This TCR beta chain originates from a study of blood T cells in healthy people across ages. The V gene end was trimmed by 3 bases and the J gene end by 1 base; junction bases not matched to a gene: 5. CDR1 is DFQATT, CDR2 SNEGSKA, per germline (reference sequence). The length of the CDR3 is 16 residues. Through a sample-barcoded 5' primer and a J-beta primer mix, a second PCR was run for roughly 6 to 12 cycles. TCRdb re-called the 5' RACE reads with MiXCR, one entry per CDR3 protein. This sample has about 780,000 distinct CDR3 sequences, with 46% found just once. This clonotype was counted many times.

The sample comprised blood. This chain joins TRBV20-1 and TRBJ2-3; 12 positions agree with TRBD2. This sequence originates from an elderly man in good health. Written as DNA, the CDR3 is TGCAGTGCTAGTGTGGGACTAGCGGGCCGCACAGATACGCAGTATTTT. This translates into CSASVGLAGRTDTQYF.